This is a list of T cell receptor beta chains from one sample in a study of CD8 T cells in ankylosing spondylitis. Each CDR3 protein gets one entry after TCRdb re-called the 5' RACE reads with MiXCR. The table shows 500,000 or so distinct CDR3 sequences, with about 5.2% occurring only once. The sequenced sample was blood, either unsorted or a sorted T cell fraction (not recorded which). Receptors originate from a male donor with ankylosing spondylitis. Both conserved end residues are part of each CDR3. D genes are given only for firm matches. Clone size is stated in some rows and not others, as once, few, many or a class when expanded.

>TRBJ2-7|many|TRBD1|TRBV4-2
CASSRTRDSSYEQYF
TGTGCCAGCAGCCGCACCCGGGACAGCTCCTACGAGCAGTACTTC
>TRBJ2-3|many|-|TRBV5-1
CASSSQGDADTQYF
TGCGCCAGCAGCTCTCAGGGCGACGCAGATACGCAGTATTTT
>TRBJ2-6|many|-|TRBV5-1
CASSSIISGANVLTF
TGCGCCAGCAGCTCAATCATCTCTGGGGCCAACGTCCTGACTTTC
>TRBJ2-7|many|-|TRBV29-1
CSAGTGWEQYF
TGCAGCGCCGGAACAGGGTGGGAGCAGTACTTC
>TRBJ2-3|many|-|TRBV4-3
CASSQDLRVDCTDTQYF
TGCGCCAGCAGCCAAGATCTTAGGGTCGATTGCACAGATACGCAGTATTTT
>TRBJ2-5|many|TRBD2|TRBV28
CASSSPLAGGGETQYF
TGTGCCAGCAGCTCACCCTTAGCGGGGGGGGGTGAGACCCAGTACTTC
>TRBJ2-7|many|-|TRBV20-1
CSAQGRGTYEQYF
TGCAGTGCGCAGGGACGGGGGACCTACGAGCAGTACTTC
>TRBJ2-3|many|-|TRBV10-3
CAISGSPPSTDTQYF
TGTGCCATCAGCGGGTCTCCCCCTAGCACAGATACGCAGTATTTT
>TRBJ1-2|many|-|TRBV2
CASSTSGTEYGYTF
TGTGCCAGCAGCACCTCCGGGACCGAGTATGGCTACACCTTC
>TRBJ2-1|many|TRBD1|TRBV2
CASSDGQGAYNEQFF
TGTGCCAGCAGTGACGGGCAGGGGGCCTACAATGAGCAGTTCTTC
>TRBJ1-2|few|-|TRBV3-1
CASSQSVAGEGYTF
TGTGCCAGCAGCCAATCCGTGGCAGGGGAAGGCTACACCTTC
>TRBJ1-2|-|-|TRBV19
CASSTLTGMVYGYTF
TGTGCCAGTAGTACCCTAACAGGGATGGTCTATGGCTACACCTTC
>TRBJ2-1|many|-|TRBV7-2
CASTSPWGGQNYNEQFF
TGTGCCAGCACCTCCCCTTGGGGGGGGCAGAACTACAATGAGCAGTTCTTC
>TRBJ1-2|many|-|TRBV10-3
CAISDIPPLNREGVYGYTF
TGTGCCATCAGTGATATCCCCCCTCTTAACAGGGAAGGTGTCTATGGCTACACCTTC
>TRBJ1-1|many|-|TRBV20-1
CSARDPGGRDTEAFF
TGCAGTGCTAGAGATCCTGGGGGGCGAGACACTGAAGCTTTCTTT
>TRBJ2-6|few|-|TRBV7-6
CASSSASGAGANVLTF
TGTGCCAGCAGCTCCGCCTCAGGCGCTGGGGCCAACGTCCTGACTTTC
>TRBJ2-1|-|TRBD1|TRBV7-9
CASSLRGQAYNEQFF
TGTGCCAGCAGCTTAAGGGGGCAGGCCTACAATGAGCAGTTCTTC
>TRBJ2-2|many|-|TRBV5-1
CASRTNSGGELFF
TGCGCCAGCAGAACCAACTCCGGAGGGGAGCTGTTTTTT
>TRBJ2-7|-|TRBD1|TRBV11-2
CASSSLDGTGYEQYF
TGTGCCAGCAGCTCCCTCGATGGGACAGGCTACGAGCAGTACTTC
>TRBJ1-6|many|-|TRBV21-1
CASTYGSHHFYNSPLHF
TGTGCCAGCACCTACGGGAGCCACCACTTCTATAATTCACCCCTCCACTTT
>TRBJ1-1|many|TRBD1|TRBV29-1
CSSVGTARRENTEAFF
TGCAGCTCCGTTGGGACAGCCCGAAGGGAGAACACTGAAGCTTTCTTT
>TRBJ2-5|many|-|TRBV7-2
CASSLQTGAQETQYF
TGTGCCAGCAGCTTACAGACAGGAGCCCAAGAGACCCAGTACTTC
>TRBJ2-7|many|-|TRBV7-2
CASSSSGGDSYEQYF
TGTGCCAGCAGCTCCTCTGGCGGTGACTCCTACGAGCAGTACTTC
>TRBJ1-3|few|-|TRBV5-1
CASSLNGDSGNTIYF
TGCGCCAGCAGCTTGAATGGCGACTCTGGAAACACCATATATTTT
>TRBJ1-5|many|-|TRBV20-1
CSASNRNQPQHF
TGCAGTGCTAGTAACAGGAATCAGCCCCAGCATTTT
>TRBJ2-2|once|-|TRBV5-6
CAMSPAGTGELFF
TGTGCCATGAGCCCCGCGGGCACCGGGGAGCTGTTTTTT
>TRBJ1-2|many|-|TRBV4-3
CASSQVYSQGDYGYTF
TGCGCCAGCAGCCAAGTTTACAGTCAAGGGGACTATGGCTACACCTTC
>TRBJ1-5|many|-|TRBV20-1
CSARETGLRNQPQHF
TGCAGTGCTAGAGAGACAGGATTACGCAATCAGCCCCAGCATTTT
>TRBJ2-5|-|-|TRBV12-2
CASRLFALILGTGCWF
TGTGCAAGTCGCTTATTTGCGTTAATTTTAGGGACTGGCTGCTGGTTC
>TRBJ2-1|many|-|TRBV3-1
CASSHLAEGGQFF
TGTGCCAGCAGTCACCTAGCGGAGGGGGGGCAGTTCTTC